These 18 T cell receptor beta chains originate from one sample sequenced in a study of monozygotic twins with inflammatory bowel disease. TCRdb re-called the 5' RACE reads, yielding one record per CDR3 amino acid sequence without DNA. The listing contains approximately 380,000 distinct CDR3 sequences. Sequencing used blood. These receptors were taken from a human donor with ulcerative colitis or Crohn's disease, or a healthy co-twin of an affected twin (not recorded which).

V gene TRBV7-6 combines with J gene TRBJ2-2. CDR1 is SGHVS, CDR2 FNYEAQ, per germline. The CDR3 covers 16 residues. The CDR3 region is CASSLFLLANTGELFF.

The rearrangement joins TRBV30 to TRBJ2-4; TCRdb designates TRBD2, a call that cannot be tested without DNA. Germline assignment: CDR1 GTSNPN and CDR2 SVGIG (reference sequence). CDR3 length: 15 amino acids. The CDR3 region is CAWSVLAREENIQYF.

This CDR3 is CASSLAGSSSYNEQFF. This chain links TRBV5-1 with TRBJ2-1; TCRdb's D call of TRBD2 is untestable without DNA. The germline CDR1 and CDR2 sequences are SGHRS and YFSETQ. This CDR3 is 16 amino acids long.

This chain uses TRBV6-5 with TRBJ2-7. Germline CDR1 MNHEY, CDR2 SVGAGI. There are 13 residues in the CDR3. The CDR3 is CASTLDQGYEQYF.

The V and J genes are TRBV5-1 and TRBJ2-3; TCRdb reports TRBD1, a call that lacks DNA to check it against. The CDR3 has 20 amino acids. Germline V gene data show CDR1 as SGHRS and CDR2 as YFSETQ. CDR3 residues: CASSSKRGDRIPFITDTQYF.

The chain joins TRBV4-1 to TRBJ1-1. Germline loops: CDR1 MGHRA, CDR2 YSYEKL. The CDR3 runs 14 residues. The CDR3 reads CASSASEGFTEAFF.

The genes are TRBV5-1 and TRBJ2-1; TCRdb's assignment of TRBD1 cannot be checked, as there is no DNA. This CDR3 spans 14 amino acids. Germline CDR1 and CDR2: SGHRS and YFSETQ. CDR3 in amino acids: CASSAGQKYNEQFF.

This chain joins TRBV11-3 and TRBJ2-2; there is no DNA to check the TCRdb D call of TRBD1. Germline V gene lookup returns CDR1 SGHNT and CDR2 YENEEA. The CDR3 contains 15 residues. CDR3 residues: CASSLRTGLTGELFF.

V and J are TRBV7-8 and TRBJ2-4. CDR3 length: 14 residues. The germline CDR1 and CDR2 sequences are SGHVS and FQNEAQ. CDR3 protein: CASSLVPVGAIQYF.

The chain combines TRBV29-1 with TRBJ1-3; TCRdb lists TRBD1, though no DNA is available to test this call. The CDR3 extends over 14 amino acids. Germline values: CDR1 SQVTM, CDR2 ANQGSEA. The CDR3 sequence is CSVDGTSSGNTIYF.

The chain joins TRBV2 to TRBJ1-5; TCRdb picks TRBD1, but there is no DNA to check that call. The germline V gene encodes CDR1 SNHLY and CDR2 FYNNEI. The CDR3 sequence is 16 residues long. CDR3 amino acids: CASSEDRDSHYQPQHF.

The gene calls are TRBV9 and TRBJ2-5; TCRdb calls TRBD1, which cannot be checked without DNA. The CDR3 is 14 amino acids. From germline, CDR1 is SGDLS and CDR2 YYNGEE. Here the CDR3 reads CASSVRGYQETQYF.

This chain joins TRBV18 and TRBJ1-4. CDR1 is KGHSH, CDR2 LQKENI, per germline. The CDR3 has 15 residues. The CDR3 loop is CASSPPGLANEKLFF.

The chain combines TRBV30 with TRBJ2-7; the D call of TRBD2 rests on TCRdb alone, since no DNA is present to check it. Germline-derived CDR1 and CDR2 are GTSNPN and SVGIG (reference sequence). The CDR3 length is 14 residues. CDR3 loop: CACNPGLAFSELYF.

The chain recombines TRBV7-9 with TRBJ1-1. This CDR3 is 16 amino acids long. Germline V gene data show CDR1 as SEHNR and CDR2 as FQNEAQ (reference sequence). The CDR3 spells CASSVITGRLNTEAFF.

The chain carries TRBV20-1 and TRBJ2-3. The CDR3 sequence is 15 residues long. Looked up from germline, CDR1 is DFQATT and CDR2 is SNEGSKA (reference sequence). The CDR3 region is CSARPHEPGADTQYF.

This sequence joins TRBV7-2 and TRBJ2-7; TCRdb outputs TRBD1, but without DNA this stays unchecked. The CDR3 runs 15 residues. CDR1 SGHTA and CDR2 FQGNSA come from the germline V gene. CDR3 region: CASSPVSTGSYEQYF.

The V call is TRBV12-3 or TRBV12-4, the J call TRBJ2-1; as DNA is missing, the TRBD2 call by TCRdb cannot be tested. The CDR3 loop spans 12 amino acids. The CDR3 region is CASRTQGHEQFF.